This record looks at one T cell receptor beta chain sequence and its context. TCRdb keeps only in-frame clones here, not all; method: immunoSEQ multiplex PCR. The sample lists approximately 210,000 clones, roughly 90% occurring once. These data originate in a study of blood T cell repertoires in COVID-19. The CDR3 loop spans 15 amino acids. From germline, CDR1 is LGHDT and CDR2 YNNKEL (reference sequence). Deletions cut 1 base from V and 8 bases from J, with 17 bases between. The J gene is TRBJ1-2, the V gene TRBV3-1 (or the pseudogene TRBV3-2); the D gene is possibly TRBD1 (6 bases). Sequencing was done on a sample of PBMCs or T cells enriched from blood (not recorded which). The source is a woman aged 18-30 years who had recovered from COVID-19. CDR3 nucleotides: TGTGCCAGCAGCCAAGGCAGCTCAGGGGTGTGGGGCTACACCTTC. Translating gives CASSQGSSGVWGYTF.